This T cell receptor beta chain stems from a study of sequential checkpoint blockade in melanoma. On the study more broadly: Arm A got nivolumab then ipilimumab; arm B the reverse, 1:1.

Germline CDR1 and CDR2: SGHDT and YYEEEE. The CDR3 is made up of 13 amino acids. V was shortened by 4 bases and J by 3 bases, with 10 bases between the two germline ends. Treatment meaning: randomized to nivolumab then ipilimumab (arm A) or the reverse (arm B). PBMC sorting kept live CD3+CD8+ cells without CD19 or CD56. Data came from immunoSEQ multiplex PCR; TCRdb stores just in-frame clones and leaves some out. The sample records under 20,000 clones, under 75% being singletons. V and J are TRBV5-6 and TRBJ1-1; D is uncertain. The clonotype comes from a human donor with melanoma. The sample was CD8+ T cells sorted from blood (inferred from file names), taken from a patient given nivolumab and ipilimumab in sequence. The DNA of the CDR3 is TGTGCCAGCAGCCGGGGTACACACACTGAAGCTTTCTTT. Translated: CASSRGTHTEAFF.